These 19 T cell receptor beta chains originate from one sample sequenced in a study of CD8+ T cells in alopecia areata (dated by TCRdb to 2016 to 2019). In the paper's terms, the time point label means: less than five weeks on oral tofacitinib. This sample's treatment or condition label indicates: oral pan-JAK inhibitor, 5-10 mg twice daily. Receptor amplification or capture employed the immunoSEQ multiplex PCR assay. To provide template for TCR sequencing, every sample had RNA extracted and reverse transcribed into cDNA. TCRdb provides this immuneACCESS table in a form limited to in-frame rearrangements. Some clones are lacking; in checked studies, under half of them reflect an unresolved V gene, and why the rest are absent is not known. Across this sample there are about 140,000 clones, with approximately 90% seen only once. Approximately 13% of the sample is taken by the ten largest. Sequencing used CD8+ T cells sorted from blood, obtained at week 4, from a patient treated with tofacitinib. The source is a human donor with alopecia areata.

There are a few counts of this clone. As DNA, the CDR3 is TGCAGCGCAACAGGGGGCAACCCGGATGAGCAGTACTTC. It yields the protein CSATGGNPDEQYF. V usage is TRBV29-1 and J usage is TRBJ2-7; 9 bases map to TRBD1. Germline V lookup: CDR1 SQVTM, CDR2 ANQGSEA. V shed 7 bases and J 7 bases; nucleotides not matched to a gene: 11. CDR3 length: 13 amino acids.

The chain couples TRBV4-2 to TRBJ2-2, with no clear D. There are 16 residues in the CDR3. In germline, CDR1 is LGHNA, CDR2 YNFKEQ. The V and J ends lost 1 base and 6 bases respectively, with 15 bases between them. The CDR3: CASSQGFGEASGELFF. DNA for the CDR3: TGTGCCAGCAGCCAAGGTTTCGGAGAAGCCTCCGGGGAGCTGTTTTTT.

The chain links TRBV6-5 to TRBJ2-3, with 10 nucleotides matching TRBD2. The J segment lost 3 bases and the V segment lost 2 bases, leaving 5 bases of the junction unmatched. Germline lookup yields CDR1 MNHEY and CDR2 SVGAGI. The CDR3 totals 16 residues. The CDR3 DNA is TGTGCCAGCAGTTACGCAAGCGGGGGGGCAACAGATACGCAGTATTTT. Its protein product is CASSYASGGATDTQYF.

The chain employs TRBV7-8 and TRBJ2-4; 8 bases map to TRBD2. CDR1 is SGHVS, CDR2 FQNEAQ, per germline. The trim removed 1 base at V and 5 bases at J, leaving 1 base unmatched. The CDR3 is 14 amino acids. CDR3 sequence (DNA): TGTGCCAGCAGCTTAGAACTAGCGGAAAACATTCAGTACTTC. This translates into CASSLELAENIQYF.

This clone occurred a few times. The V and J genes are TRBV7-9 and TRBJ2-5, with 14 bases fitting TRBD2. The V gene end was trimmed by 5 bases and the J gene end by 0 bases; junction bases not matched to a gene: 2. Germline V CDR1 and CDR2: SEHNR, FQNEAQ (reference sequence). The CDR3 consists of 16 residues. This chain's CDR3 is CASSRLAGGYQETQYF. For the CDR3, the DNA is TGTGCCAGCAGCCGACTAGCGGGAGGGTACCAAGAGACCCAGTACTTC.

This chain uses TRBV29-1 with TRBJ1-2; weak D call: TRBD1 (5 bases). Per the germline V gene, CDR1 is SQVTM and CDR2 is ANQGSEA. Trimming cost V 0 bases and J 8 bases, with 7 bases left between them. CDR3 size: 11 residues. The CDR3 reads CSVEDRVGYTF. The DNA for the CDR3 is TGCAGCGTTGAAGACAGGGTCGGCTACACCTTC.

V gene TRBV23-1 combines with J gene TRBJ2-2; D is ambiguous. TRBV23-1 is an open reading frame whose function is uncertain. With 0 bases removed from V and 5 bases from J, the gap between germline ends came to 7 bases. This CDR3 is built from 14 residues. The CDR3 spells CASSQSVKTGELFF. The CDR3 bases are TGCGCCAGCAGTCAATCGGTCAAGACCGGGGAGCTGTTTTTT.

This chain uses TRBV14 with TRBJ1-1, with D hard to call. The CDR3 is made up of 12 amino acids. The V end was cut by 4 bases, the J end by 2 bases, with 5 bases between. Looked up from germline, CDR1 is SGHDN and CDR2 is FVKESK. The CDR3 region has the DNA TGTGCCAGCAGCCGCTATAACACTGAAGCTTTCTTT. It codes for CASSRYNTEAFF.

V is TRBV9 and J is TRBJ2-1, with 11 bases lining up with TRBD2. This CDR3 spans 16 amino acids. CDR1 and CDR2 from the germline V gene are SGDLS and YYNGEE. J lost 3 bases, V lost 0 bases, and 2 bases had no gene match. CDR3 sequence reads: CASSVVGTSGYNEQFF. In nucleotides, the CDR3 is TGTGCCAGCAGCGTAGTGGGGACTAGCGGCTACAATGAGCAGTTCTTC.

The rearrangement uses TRBV14 and TRBJ1-1, with D uncertain. From germline, CDR1 is SGHDN and CDR2 FVKESK. V lost 2 bases and J 0 bases, leaving 1 base between the germline ends. The CDR3 totals 12 residues. CDR3 coding DNA: TGTGCCAGCAGCCAAATGAACACTGAAGCTTTCTTT. This gives the protein CASSQMNTEAFF.

In its sample, this clone was seen once. The rearrangement joins TRBV7-2 to TRBJ1-2; D unclear. This CDR3 comprises 15 residues. Trimming removed 1 base at V and 2 bases at J, with 11 bases between. From germline, CDR1 is SGHTA and CDR2 FQGNSA. This chain's CDR3 is CASSLVDSSNYGYTF. CDR3 coding DNA: TGTGCCAGCAGCTTAGTCGACTCTAGCAACTATGGCTACACCTTC.

V and J are TRBV7-8 and TRBJ2-7; no firm D call. The CDR3 consists of 14 residues. V lost 3 bases and J lost 0, with 9 bases in between. Looked up from germline, CDR1 is SGHVS and CDR2 is FQNEAQ. The CDR3 sequence is CASSFLGISYEQYF. The DNA of the CDR3 is TGTGCCAGCAGCTTCCTCGGTATCTCCTACGAGCAGTACTTC.

Concerning this clone: This same CDR3 is encoded by further DNA sequences in the sample. V gene TRBV5-4 combines with J gene TRBJ2-1; TRBD2 agrees at 7 bases. Germline values: CDR1 SGHNT, CDR2 YYREEE (reference sequence). The CDR3 spans 14 residues. Trimming removed 0 bases from V and 7 bases from J; junction bases left unmatched: 4. The CDR3 region has the DNA TGTGCCAGCAGCTTGGAGGGCGGGGGTAATGAGCAGTTCTTC. Amino acid sequence: CASSLEGGGNEQFF. Drawing the rest from reference TRBV5-4 and TRBJ2-1, the complete variable domain is ETGVTQSPTHLIKTRGQQVTLRCSSQSGHNTVSWYQQALGQGPQFIFQYYREEENGRGNFPPRFSGLQFPNYSSELNVNALELDDSALYLCASSLEGGGNEQFFGPGTRLTVL.

The chain uses TRBV5-1 and TRBJ2-1; 7 nucleotides align to TRBD2. The CDR3 length is 15 residues. With V trimmed by 7 bases and J by 2 bases, 9 bases remained unmatched. Germline CDR1 and CDR2: SGHRS and YFSETQ. CDR3 sequence (DNA): TGCGCCAGCTCCCACTCTAGCGGCCCCTACAATGAGCAGTTCTTC. It specifies CASSHSSGPYNEQFF.

V usage is TRBV20-1 and J usage is TRBJ1-1, with TRBD1 as a possible D gene (5 bases). The CDR3 runs to 11 residues. Per the germline V gene, CDR1 is DFQATT and CDR2 is SNEGSKA (reference sequence). Trimming shortened V by 3 bases and J by 5 bases, and 7 bases separated the two germline ends. CDR3 sequence (DNA): TGCAGTGCTAGGACAGTAACTGAAGCTTTCTTT. This sequence encodes CSARTVTEAFF.

The chain has TRBV30 and TRBJ2-5; TRBD2 matches at 13 bases. CDR1 is GTSNPN and CDR2 is SVGIG in the germline V gene (reference sequence). V trimming: 1 base; J trimming: 4 bases; junction bases outside the gene matches: 3. The CDR3 is 15 residues long. The CDR3 DNA reads TGTGCCTGGAGTGGAGGACTAGCGGGGGCAGAGACCCAGTACTTC. Translated: CAWSGGLAGAETQYF. Together with reference TRBV30 and TRBJ2-5, the CDR3 gives the full variable domain: SQTIHQWPATLVQPVGSPLSLECTVEGTSNPNLYWYRQAAGRGLQLLFYSVGIGQISSEVPQNLSASRPQDRQFILSSKKLLLSDSGFYLCAWSGGLAGAETQYFGPGTRLLVL.

The gene calls are TRBV15 and TRBJ2-3; tentative D call: TRBD1 (7 bases). Germline V gives CDR1 LNHNV, CDR2 YYDKDF (reference sequence). The germline V and J ends were trimmed by 0 bases and 3 bases, with 10 bases remaining between them. The CDR3 extends over 15 amino acids. The CDR3 spells CATSRDGGQTDTQYF. The DNA of the CDR3 is TGTGCCACCAGCAGAGACGGGGGACAGACAGATACGCAGTATTTT.

This clone was detected a few times. The V gene is TRBV29-1, the J gene TRBJ2-3; 7 bases fit TRBD2. The germline V gene encodes CDR1 SQVTM and CDR2 ANQGSEA. This CDR3 contains 14 residues. The V segment lost 4 bases and the J segment 6 bases; nucleotides outside the gene matches: 10. CDR3 loop: CSVVSAGEDDTQYF. The CDR3 bases are TGCAGCGTTGTTTCGGCGGGAGAAGATGATACGCAGTATTTT.

This clone has just one count. This rearrangement joins TRBV9 to TRBJ2-7; D remains ambiguous. CDR3 length: 9 amino acids. Trimming took off 4 bases at V and 8 bases at J, with 4 bases between the two ends. Per the germline V gene, CDR1 is SGDLS and CDR2 is YYNGEE. CDR3 nucleotides: TGTGCCAGCAGCTCCAAGCAGTACTTC. Encoded protein: CASSSKQYF.